These T cell receptor beta chains were read from a single sample in a study of shared clonotypes between healthy human individuals. Sequenced by immunoSEQ multiplex PCR; TCRdb stores in-frame clones only, minus some. Of some 2,000,000 clones in the sample, over 85% were seen once. The sample consisted of naive CD8+ T cells sorted from blood. These receptors were collected from a man aged 18 to 29 in good health. CDR3s include the opening cysteine and the closing phenylalanine or tryptophan. D genes are given only for firm matches. Size values are once, few and many counts, or a class for expanded clones, and some rows have none.

V gene	J gene	clone size	D gene	CDR3 protein	CDR3 DNA
TRBV20-1	TRBJ1-1	many	.	CSARGVEAFF	TGCAGTGCTAGAGGGGTAGAAGCTTTCTTT
TRBV5-8	TRBJ2-3	.	.	CASSLVTARDRSTDTQYF	TGTGCCAGCAGCTTGGTGACAGCACGAGATCGGAGCACAGATACGCAGTATTTT
TRBV15	TRBJ2-7	.	.	CATSTGLQGTYEQYF	TGTGCCACCAGCACAGGGCTACAGGGAACCTACGAGCAGTACTTC
TRBV5-6	TRBJ1-1	.	.	CASSAGGEAFF	TGTGCCAGCAGCGCCGGGGGTGAAGCTTTCTTT
TRBV11-2	TRBJ2-7	.	.	CASSLDAYEQYF	TGTGCCAGCAGCTTAGATGCCTACGAGCAGTACTTC
TRBV7-9	TRBJ1-2	.	.	CASSLVPGGDGYTF	TGTGCCAGCAGCTTAGTGCCCGGGGGCGATGGCTACACCTTC
TRBV7-7	TRBJ2-5	.	TRBD1	CASSLGDSQETQYF	TGTGCTAGCAGCTTAGGGGACAGTCAAGAGACCCAGTACTTC
TRBV13	TRBJ1-6	.	TRBD1	CASSSGTGYNSPLHF	TGTGCCAGCAGCTCAGGGACAGGGTACAATTCACCCCTCCACTTT
TRBV15	TRBJ1-1	.	TRBD1	CATSRSGTGKPEAFF	TGTGCCACCAGCAGATCCGGGACAGGGAAGCCCGAAGCTTTCTTT
TRBV30	TRBJ1-3	.	.	CAWSVPGLSGNTIYF	TGTGCCTGGAGTGTACCGGGCCTCTCTGGAAACACCATATATTTT
TRBV4-1	TRBJ2-7	.	.	CASSQEPGIYEQYF	TGCGCCAGCAGCCAAGAACCAGGGATCTACGAGCAGTACTTC
TRBV5-6	TRBJ2-2	.	.	CASSWTFTGELFF	TGTGCCAGCAGCTGGACTTTTACGGGGGAGCTGTTTTTT
TRBV6-1	TRBJ2-2	few	.	CASSVTSASTGELFF	TGTGCCAGCAGTGTGACTTCGGCGAGCACCGGGGAGCTGTTTTTT
TRBV7-8	TRBJ1-1	.	.	CASSLVRDGLSSSDTEAFF	TGTGCCAGCAGCTTAGTTCGGGACGGGCTTTCTTCGTCGGACACTGAAGCTTTCTTT
TRBV4-3	TRBJ2-7	.	.	CASSQDEKGSEQYF	TGCGCCAGCAGCCAAGATGAAAAAGGGTCCGAGCAGTACTTC
TRBV5-5	TRBJ2-7	.	.	CASSLAPEGYEQYF	TGTGCCAGCAGCTTGGCCCCTGAGGGCTACGAGCAGTACTTC
TRBV27	TRBJ2-7	.	.	CASSELGPLSYEQYF	TGTGCCAGCAGTGAGCTGGGGCCCCTTTCCTACGAGCAGTACTTC
TRBV7-8	TRBJ2-7	.	.	CASSPVEGGLYEQYF	TGTGCCAGCAGCCCTGTGGAGGGTGGACTCTACGAGCAGTACTTC
TRBV18	TRBJ1-1	.	TRBD1	CASSPTGMNTEAFF	TGTGCCAGCTCGCCGACAGGGATGAACACTGAAGCTTTCTTT
TRBV27	TRBJ2-7	.	TRBD2	CASSLAGTSGYYEQYF	TGTGCCAGCAGTTTAGCGGGAACTAGCGGGTACTACGAGCAGTACTTC
TRBV28	TRBJ2-1	.	TRBD2	CASSFLAGGPHNEQFF	TGTGCCAGCAGTTTCCTGGCGGGGGGGCCGCACAATGAGCAGTTCTTC
TRBV4-1	TRBJ2-7	.	.	CASSEHTGLEQYF	TGCGCCAGCAGCGAACACACGGGGCTTGAGCAGTACTTC
TRBV29-1	TRBJ2-2	once	TRBD2	CSVLAGNTGELFF	TGCAGCGTTCTAGCGGGGAACACCGGGGAGCTGTTTTTT
TRBV11-2	TRBJ2-7	.	TRBD1	CASSKPGQGFYEQYF	TGTGCCAGCAGCAAACCGGGACAGGGTTTCTACGAGCAGTACTTC
TRBV7-8	TRBJ2-7	once	.	CASSLGPSLAYEQYF	TGTGCCAGCAGCCTAGGTCCTAGCTTGGCCTACGAGCAGTACTTC
TRBV28	TRBJ2-7	.	TRBD2	CASSLLAGGPYEQYF	TGTGCCAGCAGCTTACTAGCGGGGGGGCCGTACGAGCAGTACTTC
TRBV7-2	TRBJ2-3	.	TRBD2	CASSLAGLAGGLTDTQYF	TGTGCCAGCAGCCTAGCAGGACTAGCGGGAGGGCTCACAGATACGCAGTATTTT
TRBV5-6	TRBJ2-1	.	.	CASRIATSEQFF	TGTGCCAGCAGAATAGCAACCTCTGAGCAGTTCTTC
TRBV27	TRBJ2-5	.	.	CASSKLRQETQYF	TGTGCCAGCAGTAAACTTCGCCAAGAGACCCAGTACTTC
TRBV2	TRBJ2-2	.	.	CASGRTNTGELFF	TGTGCCAGCGGACGGACGAACACCGGGGAGCTGTTTTTT
TRBV7-9	TRBJ1-4	.	.	CASSSRAGENEKLFF	TGTGCCAGCAGCTCAAGAGCAGGGGAGAATGAAAAACTGTTTTTT
TRBV5-1	TRBJ2-7	.	.	CASSLVEGVTYEQYF	TGCGCCAGCAGCCTCGTGGAGGGGGTTACCTACGAGCAGTACTTC
TRBV6-6	TRBJ1-6	.	TRBD1	CASSQPGQEHSPLHF	TGTGCCAGCAGTCAGCCGGGACAGGAGCATTCACCCCTCCACTTT
TRBV2	TRBJ1-1	.	.	CASSYVLNTEAFF	TGTGCCAGCAGTTATGTACTGAACACTGAAGCTTTCTTT
TRBV5-6	TRBJ2-2	.	.	CASSLDWAGPNTGELFF	TGTGCCAGCAGCCTAGATTGGGCGGGGCCGAACACCGGGGAGCTGTTTTTT
TRBV13	TRBJ2-1	.	.	CASSLGAEGPYNEQFF	TGTGCCAGCAGCTTAGGTGCCGAAGGCCCCTACAATGAGCAGTTCTTC
TRBV7-8	TRBJ2-7	.	.	CASSLTQGYEQYF	TGTGCCAGCAGCTTAACGCAGGGGTACGAGCAGTACTTC
TRBV27	TRBJ2-7	.	TRBD2	CASSLDGTSSYEQYF	TGTGCCAGCAGTTTGGATGGGACTAGTTCCTACGAGCAGTACTTC
TRBV11-2	TRBJ1-1	.	.	CASSLDMGLTEAFF	TGTGCCAGCAGCTTAGATATGGGCCTTACTGAAGCTTTCTTT
TRBV5-6	TRBJ2-1	.	.	CASSPSVYNNEQFF	TGTGCCAGCAGCCCCTCGGTGTATAACAATGAGCAGTTCTTC
TRBV29-1	TRBJ1-2	.	TRBD1	CSGRTGGTNYGYTF	TGCAGCGGACGTACAGGGGGCACTAACTATGGCTACACCTTC
TRBV9	TRBJ2-1	.	TRBD2	CASSVGLAGVEQFF	TGTGCCAGCAGCGTTGGTCTAGCGGGAGTCGAGCAGTTCTTC
TRBV5-1	TRBJ1-6	.	.	CASRTGSSPLHF	TGCGCCAGCAGAACAGGGTCTTCACCCCTCCACTTT
TRBV9	TRBJ2-3	.	.	CASSERGYPDTQYF	TGTGCCAGCAGCGAAAGAGGTTACCCAGATACGCAGTATTTT
TRBV11-2	TRBJ2-3	.	.	CASSLAPQDTQYF	TGTGCCAGCAGCTTAGCTCCGCAGGATACGCAGTATTTT